Shown below are 21 T cell receptor beta chains from a single sample sequenced in a study of blood T cell dynamics during melanoma immunotherapy. Stated time point: pre-treatment baseline. The data were produced by immunoSEQ multiplex PCR, yet TCRdb's version contains in-frame clones alone and is incomplete. The sample has more than 8,500 clones, 80% to 90% seen once. Sequences were derived from blood, sampled from a patient treated with checkpoint blockade. These receptors originate from a human donor with melanoma.

This chain's CDR3 is CASSGGGHYTDTQYF. The CDR3 nucleotides are TGTGCCAGCAGTGGAGGGGGGCACTACACAGATACGCAGTATTTT. The rearrangement joins TRBV7-3 to TRBJ2-3; D might be TRBD1 or TRBD2, each matching 6 bases. The ends were cut back, 6 bases at V and 2 bases at J, with 15 bases in the middle. The CDR3 runs to 15 residues. Germline CDR1 reads SGHTA; CDR2 reads FQGTGA.

The chain joins TRBV6-5 to TRBJ1-1; no reliable D call. Germline V gene data show CDR1 as MNHEY and CDR2 as SVGAGI. V shed 7 bases and J shed 0 bases, with 9 bases lying between them. This CDR3 has 13 amino acids. This CDR3 is CASTREMNTEAFF. The CDR3 DNA is TGTGCCAGCACAAGGGAGATGAACACTGAAGCTTTCTTT.

With respect to this clone: The same CDR3 also results from other DNA sequences found in this sample. The rearrangement uses TRBV9 and TRBJ2-5, with 8 bases matching TRBD2. J gave up 1 base and V 0 bases, and 5 bases lay outside the gene matches. CDR3 length: 16 residues. CDR1 SGDLS and CDR2 YYNGEE come from the germline V gene. The CDR3 DNA reads TGTGCCAGCAGCGTAGATAGCGGGGTCTTCCAAGAGACCCAGTACTTC. Amino acid sequence: CASSVDSGVFQETQYF. Based on the CDR3 plus reference TRBV9 and TRBJ2-5, the full variable domain is DSGVTQTPKHLITATGQRVTLRCSPRSGDLSVYWYQQSLDQGLQFLIQYYNGEERAKGNILERFSAQQFPDLHSELNLSSLELGDSALYFCASSVDSGVFQETQYFGPGTRLLVL.

The chain couples TRBV21-1 to TRBJ2-7; the table names TRBD1, a call not compared with the DNA. TRBV21-1 is listed as a pseudogene. The CDR3 contains 16 residues. For the CDR3, the DNA is TGTGCCAGCAGCAAAAAACCTACCCCAGGGGGATGTGAGCAGTACTTC. Amino acids: CASSKKPTPGGCEQYF.

The J gene is TRBJ2-2, the V gene TRBV2; 11 nucleotides align to TRBD2. This CDR3 contains 15 residues. Germline V gene data show CDR1 as SNHLY and CDR2 as FYNNEI. Trimming cost V 8 bases and J 0 bases; bases outside gene matches: 2. The CDR3 spells CASLGLAANTGELFF. The CDR3 DNA reads TGTGCCAGCTTGGGACTAGCGGCGAACACCGGGGAGCTGTTTTTT.

This clone was seen only a few times. V and J are TRBV7-2 and TRBJ1-2; no definite D call. Trimming removed 3 bases from V and 3 bases from J, with 11 bases in between. CDR1 and CDR2 (germline): SGHTA, FQGNSA. CDR3 length: 14 residues. The CDR3 region is CASSLNTKDYGYTF. The CDR3 nucleotides read TGTGCCAGCAGCTTGAACACAAAAGACTATGGCTACACCTTC. The full variable domain, its missing parts supplied by reference TRBV7-2 and TRBJ1-2, is GAGVSQSPSNKVTEKGKDVELRCDPISGHTALYWYRQSLGQGLEFLIYFQGNSAPDKSGLPSDRFSAERTGGSVSTLTIQRTQQEDSAVYLCASSLNTKDYGYTFGSGTRLTVV.

The genes are TRBV25-1 and TRBJ1-3; no reliable D call. Trimming took off 10 bases at V and 7 bases at J, with 17 bases between the two ends. Germline CDR1 and CDR2: MGHDK and SYGVNS. This CDR3 is 13 amino acids long. CDR3 protein: CAIRPDSSNTIYF. For the CDR3, the DNA is TGTGCCATCCGGCCCGATAGCAGTAACACCATATATTTT.

In its sample, this clone was seen a few times. The genes are TRBV6-6 and TRBJ1-6, with D perhaps TRBD1 (6 bases). Germline V gene data show CDR1 as MNHNY and CDR2 as SVGAGI (reference sequence). The V end was cut by 10 bases, the J end by 7 bases, with 17 bases between. The CDR3 sequence is 14 residues long. The CDR3 DNA reads as TGTGCCACCCTGGCCGGGACACCGAATTCACCCCTCCACTTT. It specifies CATLAGTPNSPLHF.

V is TRBV5-1 and J is TRBJ1-1, with D possibly matching TRBD1 (5 bases). With 0 bases removed from V and 0 bases from J, the gap between germline ends came to 9 bases. The germline V gene encodes CDR1 SGHRS and CDR2 YFSETQ. CDR3 length equals 15 residues. The CDR3 nucleotides read TGCGCCAGCAGCTTGGGACAGACCATGAACACTGAAGCTTTCTTT. Its protein is CASSLGQTMNTEAFF.

In its sample, this clone was seen once. The rearrangement links TRBV11-3 to TRBJ1-1; TRBD1 aligns across 10 bases. J gave up 6 bases and V 5 bases, and 3 bases lay outside the gene matches. From germline, CDR1 is SGHNT and CDR2 YENEEA. CDR3 length equals 13 residues. CDR3: CASSLTGGAEAFF. The CDR3 DNA sequence: TGTGCCAGCAGCCTGACAGGGGGCGCTGAAGCTTTCTTT.

The chain is built from TRBV7-3 and TRBJ2-3, with D perhaps TRBD2 (5 bases). The CDR3 length is 13 residues. Trimming shortened V by 1 base and J by 5 bases, and 7 bases separated the two germline ends. Germline V gene lookup returns CDR1 SGHTA and CDR2 FQGTGA. CDR3 DNA: TGTGCCAGCAGCTTAATGGGGAGAGATACGCAGTATTTT. It yields the protein CASSLMGRDTQYF.

The chain recombines TRBV15 with TRBJ1-3, with D perhaps matching TRBD1 (5 bases). V shed 8 bases and J shed 0 bases, with 14 bases lying between them. Germline lookup yields CDR1 LNHNV and CDR2 YYDKDF (reference sequence). The CDR3 has 15 residues. This CDR3 is CATEWDGDSGNTIYF. The CDR3 bases are TGTGCCACCGAGTGGGACGGAGACTCTGGAAACACCATATATTTT.

The V call is TRBV28, the J call TRBJ2-7, with TRBD1 matching 11 bases. There are 14 residues in the CDR3. The junction had 9 bases not matched to a gene; V was cut back by 6 bases and J by 8 bases. From germline, CDR1 is MDHEN and CDR2 SYDVKM. The CDR3: CASRGTGGTTKQYF. CDR3 DNA sequence: TGTGCCAGCAGGGGGACAGGGGGAACTACGAAGCAGTACTTC.

This chain connects TRBV5-6 to TRBJ2-1; 8 nucleotides agree with TRBD1. The CDR3 is 15 amino acids. J gave up 7 bases and V 1 base, and 7 bases lay outside the gene matches. Germline lookup yields CDR1 SGHDT and CDR2 YYEEEE. The CDR3: CASSLPGGVGNEQFF. The CDR3 nucleotides read TGTGCCAGCAGCTTGCCAGGGGGCGTAGGTAATGAGCAGTTCTTC.

J is TRBJ2-6 and V is TRBV7-8; 7 bases align to TRBD1. With 5 bases clipped from V and 3 bases from J, the junction kept 7 bases outside the gene matches. Germline values: CDR1 SGHVS, CDR2 FQNEAQ. The CDR3 loop spans 16 amino acids. CDR3 in DNA: TGTGCCAGCAGCCGGGTGAGGGGGCTTGGGGCCAACGTCCTGACTTTC. As protein: CASSRVRGLGANVLTF.

This clone was found a few times. The J gene is TRBJ1-6, the V gene TRBV7-6; 7 bases are shared with TRBD1. V trimming: 5 bases; J trimming: 8 bases; junction bases outside the gene matches: 9. From germline, CDR1 is SGHVS and CDR2 FNYEAQ. The CDR3 has 15 residues. CDR3 loop: CASSALTGTDSPLHF. The CDR3 DNA is TGTGCCAGCAGCGCACTGACAGGGACGGATTCACCCCTCCACTTT.

Written as DNA, the CDR3 is TGTGCCAGCACCACGGCGGGACAGGGAACCTACGAGCAGTACTTC. Translated, it gives CASTTAGQGTYEQYF. The chain has TRBV28 and TRBJ2-7; 9 bases match TRBD1. This CDR3 comprises 15 residues. Germline CDR1 MDHEN, CDR2 SYDVKM. Unmatched junction bases numbered 9, after V lost 7 bases and J lost 2 bases. Supplemented by reference TRBV28 and TRBJ2-7, the full variable domain reads DVKVTQSSRYLVKRTGEKVFLECVQDMDHENMFWYRQDPGLGLRLIYFSYDVKMKEKGDIPEGYSVSREKKERFSLILESASTNQTSMYLCASTTAGQGTYEQYFGPGTRLTVT.

The chain is built from TRBV4-1 and TRBJ1-3; unclear D gene. V lost 0 bases, J lost 0 bases, and 9 bases lay in between. The germline CDR1 and CDR2 sequences are MGHRA and YSYEKL. The CDR3 sequence is 16 residues long. CDR3 protein: CASSQELDASGNTIYF. CDR3 bases: TGCGCCAGCAGCCAAGAGTTGGATGCCTCTGGAAACACCATATATTTT.

The genes are TRBV7-8 and TRBJ1-3; D is undetermined. Between the trimmed V and J ends, which lost 6 bases and 0 bases, there was a span of 12 bases. This CDR3 is built from 15 residues. Germline V gene sequence: CDR1 SGHVS, CDR2 FQNEAQ. The CDR3 coding sequence is TGTGCCAGCAGTTCAAGCCCCTCCTCTGGAAACACCATATATTTT. Translation gives CASSSSPSSGNTIYF.

This sequence joins TRBV2 and TRBJ2-3; D call uncertain. Per the germline V gene, CDR1 is SNHLY and CDR2 is FYNNEI. The CDR3 covers 15 residues. V was cut by 4 bases and J by 2 bases, with 13 bases left in between. CDR3: CASSVGYSITDTQYF. CDR3 bases: TGTGCCAGCAGTGTTGGCTACAGTATCACAGATACGCAGTATTTT.

This rearrangement joins TRBV5-5 to TRBJ2-7, with 10 bases that match TRBD1. The germline gives CDR1 SGHKS, CDR2 YYEKEE (reference sequence). Germline trimming cut 4 bases from V and 6 bases from J; bases unmatched to any gene: 7. The length of the CDR3 is 14 residues. The CDR3 loop reads CASSNRDRGFEQYF. The CDR3 DNA reads TGTGCCAGCAGCAACCGGGACAGGGGTTTCGAGCAGTACTTC.